This T cell receptor beta chain was retrieved from a study of T cell clones after liver transplantation. Clones were read by immunoSEQ multiplex PCR, and TCRdb kept only the in-frame ones, dropping some. Counted here are 25,000 to 35,000 clones, around 94% occurring once; the ten biggest clones make up around 26%. The clonotype was recovered from a human patient who received a liver transplant. Some T cells may possibly be graft donor cells. The sample was CD8+ T cells from blood, taken 12 months after liver transplant.

The CDR3 DNA follows: TGTGCCAGCAGCCCTGGGACGGTCTATGGCTACACCTTC. The encoded protein is CASSPGTVYGYTF. V gene TRBV7-9 combines with J gene TRBJ1-2; D is perhaps TRBD1 (5 bases). With 5 bases removed from V and 4 bases from J, the gap between germline ends came to 11 bases. Looked up from germline, CDR1 is SEHNR and CDR2 is FQNEAQ (reference sequence). The CDR3 totals 13 residues.